Sequencing of this T cell receptor beta chain was carried out in a study of cytomegalovirus exposure and HLA in healthy donors. The CDR3 is 18 residues long. Deletions cut 0 bases from V and 1 base from J, with 16 bases between. Looked up from germline, CDR1 is PRHDT and CDR2 is FYEKMQ (reference sequence). A multiplex PCR was run with 60 Vbeta primers and 13 Jbeta primers. Assay: immunoSEQ multiplex PCR; the TCRdb copy retains only in-frame clones and omits some. Counted here are 95,000 to 150,000 clones, around 85% occurring once; the ten biggest clones make up 2% to 2.5%. The gene calls are TRBV13 and TRBJ2-4; D is uncertain. This receptor was taken from a man aged 30 to 45 in good health and CMV-seronegative. Source material: PBMCs. For the CDR3, the DNA is TGTGCCAGCAGCTTAGGGGCGCGGCCTTCCCTGGCCAAAAACATTCAGTACTTC. Protein sequence: CASSLGARPSLAKNIQYF.